Listed below are T cell receptor beta chains from one sample, sequenced in a study of OX40 agonist ivuxolimab in advanced cancers. The data were produced by immunoSEQ multiplex PCR, yet TCRdb's version contains in-frame clones alone and is incomplete. The sample includes under 80,000 clones, 85% to 90% of them seen just once. This material consisted of CD4+ or CD8+ T cells sorted from blood, taken in a trial of the OX40 agonist ivuxolimab. These receptors all stem from an adult with an advanced solid tumor such as melanoma, head and neck, liver or kidney cancer. Both conserved end residues are part of each CDR3. D genes are given only for firm matches. The size field is filled for only some rows; it gives once, few, many or a size class.

v_call	d_call	j_call	cdr3_length	clone_size	cdr3_aa	cdr3_nt
TRBV28	.	TRBJ2-5	15	.	CASSSPRGGKETQYF	TGTGCCAGCAGTTCTCCCCGTGGGGGAAAAGAGACCCAGTACTTC
TRBV6-5	TRBD1	TRBJ2-7	15	.	CASSYLRTGGYEQYF	TGTGCCAGCAGTTACCTACGGACAGGGGGCTACGAGCAGTACTTC
TRBV7-9	TRBD1	TRBJ1-2	15	once	CASSRETGDSYGYTF	TGTGCCAGCAGCCGGGAAACAGGGGATTCCTATGGCTACACCTTC
TRBV6-6	.	TRBJ2-2	14	.	CASSRKGGSGELFF	TGTGCCAGCAGTAGAAAGGGAGGCTCCGGGGAGCTGTTTTTT
TRBV14	TRBD1	TRBJ1-1	15	.	CASSRRTGSATEAFF	TGTGCCAGCAGCCGACGGACAGGGTCGGCCACTGAAGCTTTCTTT
TRBV5-1	.	TRBJ1-5	14	.	CASSLEGQNQPQHF	TGCGCCAGCAGCTTGGAGGGACAAAATCAGCCCCAGCATTTT
TRBV6-6	.	TRBJ1-1	15	.	CASSDGLGGATEAFF	TGTGCCAGCAGTGATGGTTTGGGGGGGGCCACTGAAGCTTTCTTT
TRBV5-1	.	TRBJ1-3	15	.	CASSLVSPQGNTIYF	TGCGCCAGCAGCTTGGTTAGTCCCCAGGGAAACACCATATATTTT
TRBV7-2	.	TRBJ2-3	13	.	CASSLRLGDTQYF	TGTGCCAGCAGCTTACGTTTAGGGGATACGCAGTATTTT
TRBV2	.	TRBJ1-3	14	.	CASNHRHSGNTIYF	TGTGCCAGCAACCACCGGCACTCTGGAAACACCATATATTTT
TRBV19	TRBD1	TRBJ2-1	14	once	CASSQPGQTNEQFF	TGTGCCAGTAGTCAGCCGGGACAGACCAATGAGCAGTTCTTC
TRBV21-1	.	TRBJ2-7	14	few	CASSEDRSAYEQYF	TGTGCCAGCAGCGAGGATCGGTCGGCCTACGAGCAGTACTTC
TRBV5-4	TRBD2	TRBJ2-7	15	.	CASSLRTGLASEQYF	TGTGCCAGCAGCTTGCGGACGGGACTAGCGAGCGAGCAGTACTTC
TRBV6-1	.	TRBJ2-7	13	.	CASSESQTREQYF	TGTGCCAGCAGTGAAAGTCAGACCCGCGAGCAGTACTTC
TRBV5-6	TRBD1	TRBJ2-5	15	once	CASSLGTGTGETQYF	TGTGCCAGCAGCTTGGGAACCGGGACAGGGGAGACCCAGTACTTC
TRBV5-4	TRBD1	TRBJ1-2	14	.	CASSTKRTGNGYTF	TGTGCCAGCAGCACAAAGCGGACAGGGAATGGCTACACCTTC
TRBV6-5	.	TRBJ1-2	11	.	CASSSQGRYTF	TGTGCCAGCAGTTCTCAAGGGCGCTACACCTTC
TRBV6-4	TRBD2	TRBJ2-1	13	.	CASSRLAAGEQFF	TGTGCCAGCTCCCGACTAGCGGCGGGTGAGCAGTTCTTC
TRBV5-1	TRBD2	TRBJ2-5	16	.	CASSLGISGVGETQYF	TGCGCCAGCAGTTTGGGAATTAGCGGGGTTGGGGAGACCCAGTACTTC
TRBV11-3	TRBD1	TRBJ2-1	13	.	CASSLDRVGEQFF	TGTGCCAGCAGCCTTGACAGGGTCGGTGAGCAGTTCTTC
TRBV7-2	.	TRBJ1-3	15	.	CASSTRPRPGNTIYF	TGTGCCAGCAGCACCCGGCCCCGACCCGGAAACACCATATATTTT
TRBV18	.	TRBJ2-5	13	.	CASSPLGGETQYF	TGTGCCAGCTCACCACTAGGAGGGGAGACCCAGTACTTC
TRBV15	TRBD1	TRBJ2-4	13	.	CATSVDRELVQYF	TGTGCCACCAGCGTAGACAGGGAACTAGTTCAGTACTTC
TRBV18	TRBD1	TRBJ1-1	15	.	CASSAYRGGGTEAFF	TGTGCCAGCTCAGCCTACAGGGGCGGGGGCACTGAAGCTTTCTTT
TRBV7-2	.	TRBJ2-2	18	.	CASSIPLTGGDYTGELFF	TGTGCCAGCAGCATCCCTTTGACGGGCGGGGATTACACCGGGGAGCTGTTTTTT
TRBV5-1	TRBD2	TRBJ2-3	14	.	CASSRERGADTQYF	TGCGCCAGCAGCAGAGAGCGGGGGGCGGATACGCAGTATTTT
TRBV14	TRBD1	TRBJ2-2	17	.	CASSQDMRQGAPGELFF	TGTGCCAGCAGCCAAGATATGAGACAGGGGGCTCCCGGGGAGCTGTTTTTT
TRBV6-5	.	TRBJ1-1	13	.	CASREQGETEAFF	TGTGCCAGCAGGGAGCAGGGTGAGACTGAAGCTTTCTTT
TRBV5-4	.	TRBJ1-5	15	.	CASSYQLYSNQPQHF	TGTGCCAGCAGCTATCAGCTTTATAGCAATCAGCCCCAGCATTTT
TRBV2	TRBD1	TRBJ2-7	14	.	CASKGDSVHYEQYF	TGTGCCAGCAAAGGGGACAGCGTACACTACGAGCAGTACTTC
TRBV7-8	.	TRBJ2-7	14	.	CASSSPTGRYEQYF	TGTGCCAGCAGCTCACCGACAGGGAGGTACGAGCAGTACTTC
TRBV7-3	TRBD1	TRBJ2-7	15	once	CASSAGQGKTYEQYF	TGTGCCAGCAGCGCCGGACAGGGGAAGACCTACGAGCAGTACTTC
TRBV6-5	TRBD1	TRBJ1-2	14	.	CASSRDRSFYGYTF	TGTGCCAGCAGCCGGGACAGGAGTTTCTATGGCTACACCTTC
TRBV6-1	TRBD1	TRBJ2-7	13	.	CASKNQGVYEQYF	TGTGCCAGCAAAAATCAGGGGGTCTACGAGCAGTACTTC
TRBV27	.	TRBJ2-5	15	.	CASSLARMGKETQYF	TGTGCCAGCAGTTTGGCCCGGATGGGGAAAGAGACCCAGTACTTC
TRBV6-1	.	TRBJ2-7	13	.	CASTTVRNYEQYF	TGTGCCAGCACCACCGTCCGGAACTACGAGCAGTACTTC
TRBV11-2	.	TRBJ1-6	16	.	CASSLGLAVYNSPLHF	TGTGCCAGCAGCTTAGGGCTGGCGGTCTATAATTCACCCCTCCACTTT
TRBV12-5	TRBD2	TRBJ2-3	18	.	CASATGTSGSSSTDTQYF	TGTGCTAGTGCTACCGGGACTAGCGGATCGTCTAGCACAGATACGCAGTATTTT
TRBV10-3	.	TRBJ1-1	16	.	CAISVSAVIRNTEAFF	TGTGCCATCAGTGTTTCAGCCGTGATACGAAACACTGAAGCTTTCTTT
TRBV11-1	TRBD1	TRBJ2-5	16	.	CASSPRSTGGAETQYF	TGTGCCAGCAGCCCCCGATCGACAGGGGGTGCGGAGACCCAGTACTTC
TRBV5-1	.	TRBJ2-1	12	.	CASSRGHYEQFF	TGCGCCAGCAGCCGGGGACATTATGAGCAGTTCTTC
TRBV30	TRBD2	TRBJ2-1	14	.	CAWSVGGGGFGQFF	TGTGCCTGGAGTGTAGGTGGGGGGGGTTTTGGGCAGTTCTTC
TRBV12-5	.	TRBJ1-6	13	.	CASGDGNNSPLHF	TGTGCTAGTGGTGACGGGAATAATTCACCCCTCCACTTT
TRBV10-3	.	TRBJ1-1	15	.	CAISESMRVKTEAFF	TGTGCCATCAGTGAGTCGATGAGGGTGAAGACTGAAGCTTTCTTT
TRBV11-2	.	TRBJ1-2	17	.	CASSLDLAASLYGGYTF	TGTGCCAGCAGCTTAGATTTAGCGGCCAGCCTCTATGGAGGCTACACCTTC
TRBV19	.	TRBJ1-3	13	.	CACGRGSGNTIYF	TGTGCCTGCGGGAGGGGCTCTGGAAACACCATATATTTT
TRBV6-1	.	TRBJ1-1	11	.	CASMGWAEAFF	TGTGCCAGCATGGGATGGGCTGAAGCTTTCTTT
TRBV10-2	TRBD1	TRBJ2-7	13	once	CASSESTGPEQYF	TGCGCCAGCAGTGAGTCGACAGGGCCGGAGCAGTACTTC
TRBV7-2	TRBD1	TRBJ1-5	16	.	CASSSSNRQGHQPQHF	TGTGCCAGCAGCTCCTCAAACCGACAGGGTCATCAGCCCCAGCATTTT
TRBV2	.	TRBJ2-7	14	.	CASSERGGSYEQYF	TGTGCCAGCAGTGAAAGGGGTGGATCCTACGAGCAGTACTTC